The next 23 T cell receptor beta chains were all read from a single sample in a study of CD8+ T cells in alopecia areata. Extraction and reverse transcription of RNA yielded cDNA as the sequencing template. Only in-frame clones appear in the TCRdb table, and some are missing; sequencing was by immunoSEQ multiplex PCR. The sample contains roughly 140,000 clones, 51% of which appear only once. This sample comprised CD4+ T cells sorted from blood, obtained at week 0. Source of these receptors: a human donor with alopecia areata.

This chain uses TRBV15 with TRBJ2-3; D is unresolved. The CDR3 runs to 14 residues. Trimming took 1 base from V and 2 from J, leaving 7 bases between them. CDR1 LNHNV and CDR2 YYDKDF come from the germline V gene (reference sequence). CDR3 nucleotide sequence: TGTGCCACCAGCAGAGGCGGCCCCACAGATACGCAGTATTTT. Translating gives CATSRGGPTDTQYF.

This clone was detected a few times. V is TRBV29-1 and J is TRBJ2-3, with D perhaps given as TRBD1 or TRBD2 (5 bases each). The V gene lost 4 bases and the J gene lost 0 bases, with 14 bases spanning the gap. CDR1 and CDR2 from the germline V gene are SQVTM and ANQGSEA. CDR3 length: 15 amino acids. This chain's CDR3 is CSVGGWGGSTDTQYF. For the CDR3, the DNA is TGCAGCGTTGGAGGTTGGGGCGGGAGCACAGATACGCAGTATTTT.

This chain connects TRBV9 to TRBJ2-1; D is ambiguous. Germline CDR1 is SGDLS and CDR2 is YYNGEE. The V gene lost 2 bases and the J gene lost 8 bases, with 11 bases spanning the gap. The CDR3 sequence is 13 residues long. Here the CDR3 DNA reads TGTGCCAGCAGCGTTTCGCCGTTCCATGAGCAGTTCTTC. Translation gives CASSVSPFHEQFF. Full variable domain (missing parts from reference TRBV9 and TRBJ2-1): DSGVTQTPKHLITATGQRVTLRCSPRSGDLSVYWYQQSLDQGLQFLIQYYNGEERAKGNILERFSAQQFPDLHSELNLSSLELGDSALYFCASSVSPFHEQFFGPGTRLTVL.

The chain has TRBV30 and TRBJ2-7, with 7 bases matching TRBD1. The ends lost 0 bases at V and 4 bases at J; junction bases unmatched: 6. The CDR3 spans 14 residues. Germline V CDR1 and CDR2: GTSNPN, SVGIG (reference sequence). The CDR3 loop is CAWSVIGGEYEQYF. CDR3 nucleotides: TGTGCCTGGAGTGTAATAGGGGGCGAGTACGAGCAGTACTTC.

The chain employs TRBV29-1 and TRBJ1-2; D not resolved. Germline CDR1 is SQVTM and CDR2 is ANQGSEA. The CDR3 totals 11 residues. Trimming removed 3 bases at V and 4 bases at J, with 6 bases between. The CDR3 sequence is CSVDRGYGYTF. The CDR3 coding sequence is TGCAGCGTTGACAGAGGCTATGGCTACACCTTC.

J is TRBJ2-3 and V is TRBV11-1; unclear D gene. Trimming left V 1 base short and J 6 bases short, with 8 bases between. The germline V gene encodes CDR1 SGHAT and CDR2 FQDESV (reference sequence). The CDR3 loop spans 13 amino acids. The CDR3 protein is CASSLVDADTQYF. The CDR3, as DNA: TGTGCCAGCAGCTTAGTGGACGCGGATACGCAGTATTTT.

The V call is TRBV5-6, the J call TRBJ2-6; 7 nucleotides line up with TRBD1. J was trimmed by 1 base and V by 4 bases; bases with no gene match: 14. The CDR3 is made up of 19 amino acids. Germline values: CDR1 SGHDT, CDR2 YYEEEE. CDR3 sequence: CASSPGWGRGMSGANVLTF. DNA of the CDR3: TGTGCCAGCAGCCCGGGTTGGGGCAGGGGGATGTCTGGGGCCAACGTCCTGACTTTC. The variable domain in full, with the rest retrieved from reference TRBV5-6 and TRBJ2-6, is DAGVTQSPTHLIKTRGQQVTLRCSPKSGHDTVSWYQQALGQGPQFIFQYYEEEERQRGNFPDRFSGHQFPNYSSELNVNALLLGDSALYLCASSPGWGRGMSGANVLTFGAGSRLTVL.

The table lists this clone with a count of one. This chain connects TRBV10-3 to TRBJ2-1; 8 bases fit TRBD1. Germline lookup yields CDR1 ENHRY and CDR2 SYGVKD. The length of the CDR3 is 14 residues. The V segment lost 6 bases and the J segment 3 bases; nucleotides outside the gene matches: 4. The CDR3 here is CAISSTGDYNEQFF. CDR3 DNA sequence: TGTGCCATCAGCTCGACAGGGGACTACAATGAGCAGTTCTTC.

The CDR3 loop is CASSQARDRDTDTQYF. CDR3 DNA: TGCGCCAGCAGTCAAGCGAGGGACAGGGACACAGATACGCAGTATTTT. The chain employs TRBV23-1 and TRBJ2-3; 9 bases are shared with TRBD1. TRBV23-1 is labeled an ORF, and its function is uncertain. The CDR3 sequence is 16 residues long. V trimming: 2 bases; J trimming: 2 bases; junction bases outside the gene matches: 5.

This sequence joins TRBV18 and TRBJ1-5; no clear D. Looked up from germline, CDR1 is KGHSH and CDR2 is LQKENI. Trimming left V 3 bases short and J 2 bases short, with 8 bases between. This CDR3 spans 14 amino acids. The CDR3: CASSPNEGNQPQHF. As DNA, the CDR3 is TGTGCCAGCTCACCGAATGAGGGCAATCAGCCCCAGCATTTT.

The chain combines TRBV7-3 with TRBJ2-1; D remains unclear. V gave up 1 base and J gave up 12 bases, with 13 bases separating them. The germline V gene has CDR1 SGHTA and CDR2 FQGTGA. The length of the CDR3 is 13 residues. The CDR3 DNA follows: TGTGCCAGCAGCTTAAGTCCGCGGCACGGGCAGTTCTTC. This gives the protein CASSLSPRHGQFF.

This clone was seen a handful of times. The rearrangement links TRBV7-2 to TRBJ2-1; 10 nucleotides match TRBD2. The CDR3 is 16 residues long. Per germline, CDR1 SGHTA and CDR2 FQGNSA. V shed 4 bases and J 9 bases; nucleotides not matched to a gene: 12. Here the CDR3 DNA reads TGTGCCAGCAGCTCCGACTCCGCGACTAGCGGGCCTGAGCAGTTCTTC. Its protein product is CASSSDSATSGPEQFF.

This clone was recorded a few times. V usage is TRBV30 and J usage is TRBJ2-5, with TRBD2 identical over 8 bases. V shed 1 base and J 5 bases; nucleotides not matched to a gene: 9. The CDR3 covers 15 residues. Per the germline V gene, CDR1 is GTSNPN and CDR2 is SVGIG (reference sequence). CDR3 DNA: TGTGCCTGGAGTGCCCGGAGCCCGGGGGGGGAGACCCAGTACTTC. Translating it yields CAWSARSPGGETQYF.

CDR3 residues: CASSLARGSFYEQYF. CDR3 coding DNA: TGTGCCAGCAGCTTAGCCCGGGGATCGTTCTACGAGCAGTACTTC. The rearrangement uses TRBV7-2 and TRBJ2-7, with D perhaps TRBD2 (5 bases). This CDR3 has 15 amino acids. Germline V lookup: CDR1 SGHTA, CDR2 FQGNSA. The V gene lost 0 bases and the J gene lost 3 bases, with 12 bases spanning the gap.

The chain carries TRBV4-2 and TRBJ2-2, with D perhaps being TRBD1 or TRBD2 (5 bases each). The V end was cut by 0 bases, the J end by 4 bases, with 9 bases between. Germline assignment: CDR1 LGHNA and CDR2 YNFKEQ. The CDR3 totals 15 residues. In DNA, the CDR3 is TGTGCCAGCAGCCAAGAGGGGACGTTCACCGGGGAGCTGTTTTTT. It is translated as CASSQEGTFTGELFF.

CDR3 sequence: CASSRTGIVQPQHF. DNA of the CDR3: TGTGCCAGCAGCCGAACAGGGATCGTACAGCCCCAGCATTTT. This chain connects TRBV7-2 to TRBJ1-5, with D tentatively TRBD1 (6 bases). This CDR3 has 14 residues. Trimming took 5 bases from V and 7 from J, leaving 15 bases between them. CDR1 and CDR2 (germline): SGHTA, FQGNSA.

The chain couples TRBV30 to TRBJ2-5; 9 nucleotides agree with TRBD2. Germline V gene sequence: CDR1 GTSNPN, CDR2 SVGIG (reference sequence). The CDR3 covers 14 residues. The junction had 7 bases not matched to a gene; V was cut back by 3 bases and J by 5 bases. Here the CDR3 reads CAWSGAGGWETQYF. The CDR3 nucleotides read TGTGCCTGGAGCGGAGCGGGAGGCTGGGAGACCCAGTACTTC.

This sequence joins TRBV15 and TRBJ2-3, with 10 bases that match TRBD2. Germline CDR1 is LNHNV and CDR2 is YYDKDF (reference sequence). J was trimmed by 4 bases and V by 6 bases; bases with no gene match: 1. The length of the CDR3 is 13 residues. CDR3 DNA sequence: TGTGCCACCAGAGCGGGAGGGCCAGATACGCAGTATTTT. Its protein is CATRAGGPDTQYF.

This clone was detected a few times. V is TRBV18 and J is TRBJ1-1, with a tentative D call TRBD1 (5 bases). CDR3 length: 13 amino acids. The germline V gene encodes CDR1 KGHSH and CDR2 LQKENI. Trimming removed 4 bases from V and 1 base from J, with 7 bases in between. The CDR3 nucleotides are TGTGCCAGCTCACTCGGACAGAACACTGAAGCTTTCTTT. It translates to CASSLGQNTEAFF.

This chain uses TRBV5-1 with TRBJ2-3; tentatively, D is TRBD2 (6 bases). Germline V gene sequence: CDR1 SGHRS, CDR2 YFSETQ. There are 16 residues in the CDR3. Deletions cut 4 bases from V and 1 base from J, with 16 bases between. In DNA form, the CDR3 reads TGCGCCAGCAGCCCCCCGGTGGGGGGAGGCACAGATACGCAGTATTTT. As protein: CASSPPVGGGTDTQYF. Full variable domain (missing parts from reference TRBV5-1 and TRBJ2-3): KAGVTQTPRYLIKTRGQQVTLSCSPISGHRSVSWYQQTPGQGLQFLFEYFSETQRNKGNFPGRFSGRQFSNSRSEMNVSTLELGDSALYLCASSPPVGGGTDTQYFGPGTRLTVL.

The table lists this clone with a few counts. The CDR3: CATTSAPSYEQYF. CDR3 nucleotides: TGTGCCACCACTAGCGCGCCCTCCTACGAGCAGTACTTC. The chain carries TRBV7-8 and TRBJ2-7; 7 bases align to TRBD2. CDR3 length: 13 residues. Germline CDR1 reads SGHVS; CDR2 reads FQNEAQ. The V gene end was trimmed by 10 bases and the J gene end by 0 bases; junction bases not matched to a gene: 6. Filled out from reference TRBV7-8 and TRBJ2-7, the complete variable domain reads GAGVSQSPRYKVAKRGQDVALRCDPISGHVSLFWYQQALGQGPEFLTYFQNEAQLDKSGLPSDRFFAERPEGSVSTLKIQRTQQEDSAVYLCATTSAPSYEQYFGPGTRLTVT.

The V gene is TRBV11-2, the J gene TRBJ2-2; D not certain. The CDR3 sequence is 15 residues long. V lost 0 bases and J 4 bases, leaving 9 bases between the germline ends. Per the germline V gene, CDR1 is SGHAT and CDR2 is FQNNGV. The CDR3 is CASSLEGGPTGELFF. The CDR3 DNA reads TGTGCCAGCAGCTTAGAGGGTGGCCCCACCGGGGAGCTGTTTTTT.

This chain links TRBV7-2 with TRBJ1-5; D not resolved. Trimming cost V 5 bases and J 0 bases, with 23 bases left between them. The CDR3 is 19 residues long. Germline V gene data show CDR1 as SGHTA and CDR2 as FQGNSA. The chain's CDR3 is CASSPPRAGRHYSNQPQHF. The CDR3 DNA reads as TGTGCCAGCAGCCCCCCGCGGGCAGGTCGCCACTATAGCAATCAGCCCCAGCATTTT.